This T cell receptor beta chain stems from a study of T cells in localized non-small cell lung cancer. The study, taken as a whole, reports: Adjacent lung had a median around 60 of the 100 largest tumor clones. Heterogeneity remains possible because sequencing was limited to only one tumor region. The greatest T cell clonality was found in uninvolved adjacent lung (higher than in tumor). Longer overall survival was associated with a higher density of T cells in the blood.

The repertoire was sequenced with immunoSEQ multiplex PCR; TCRdb's copy has only in-frame clones and lacks some. This sample has 50,000 to 60,000 clones, with around nine tenths found just once. Comment on this clone: Its specificity is not known.

The CDR3 covers 13 residues. Germline V CDR1 and CDR2: SGHDT, YYEEEE. Trimming left V 0 bases short and J 0 bases short, with 3 bases between. The source of this sequence is a female donor with stage II lung adenocarcinoma. V is TRBV5-6 and J is TRBJ2-5; no reliable D call. The input for sequencing was PBMCs, taken before any cancer treatment. CDR3 coding DNA: TGTGCCAGCAGCTTGGCCTACCAAGAGACCCAGTACTTC. It yields the protein CASSLAYQETQYF.